This T cell receptor (beta chain) was identified during a study of blood T cell repertoires in COVID-19. Across the whole study: The analysed material was cDNA or gDNA that came from T cells, B-cell-depleted T cells, or PBMCs.

This clone was recorded at least ten times. Assay: immunoSEQ multiplex PCR; the TCRdb copy retains only in-frame clones and omits some. The sample has about 140,000 clones, 70% to 80% seen once. This CDR3 is built from 15 residues. The V end lost 0 bases, the J end lost 5 bases, and 13 bases lay between the germline ends. The germline V gene encodes CDR1 SGDLS and CDR2 YYNGEE. This chain joins TRBV9 and TRBJ2-3; possible D gene TRBD2, 5 bases. Sequencing was done on a sample of peripheral blood. The sequence was obtained from a man between 60 and 75 years old with acute or convalescent COVID-19. In DNA form, the CDR3 reads TGTGCCAGCAGCGTAGTGGCTTCCGAGGGAGATACGCAGTATTTT. Translated, it gives CASSVVASEGDTQYF.